The entry below gives a single TCR beta chain sequence along with its context. There are many counts of this clonotype. Its antigen has not been determined. No per-base quality is available; no much larger clone lies one base away. Library creation used 5' RACE. Data came from an Illumina HiSeq 2500. The second PCR ran for about 7 to 11 cycles and used a J-beta primer mix along with a sample-barcoded 5' primer. A template-switch 5' adaptor carrying 12 random nucleotides introduced a unique molecular identifier onto each TCR beta cDNA molecule. Each sample yielded at least 3 million CDR3-containing paired-end reads. The Mint cDNA synthesis kit, primed by a TRBC-specific oligonucleotide, was used to synthesize first-strand cDNA from all RNA. Following uracil-DNA glycosylase treatment, all cDNA underwent a first 18-cycle PCR with the universal primers M1SS and BC2_uni_R. The paper's data handling went like this. Each sample was normalized by randomly selecting 1 million high-quality reads, each carrying a distinct molecular identifier. Instead of being binned into consensus sequences, reads that shared molecular identifiers were thrown out. MiTCR, with a Q25 quality threshold and the strictest error-elimination algorithm, was used for CDR3 identification, clonotype clustering and error correction. A nonparametric unseen species model with Euler transformation was used to estimate a lower bound on total TCR beta diversity. In TCRdb, the public reads were trimmed at Q25 with fastp and aligned with MiXCR, with productive beta chains retained. Identical CDR3 proteins give one entry, which carries the most common genes and DNA. The V and J calls here are based on TCRdb, not the publication. This sample holds about 810,000 distinct CDR3 sequences; 35% to 40% were observed only once. The ten largest clonotypes hold 10% to 15% of the sample.

The record originates from a study of blood T cells in healthy people across ages (dated by TCRdb to between 2014 and 2016). Context from the whole study: In model experiments, template switching captured about one uniquely barcoded TCR beta cDNA molecule for every two T cells. The study measured age-related changes in TCR beta repertoire diversity using deep sequencing normalized with unique cDNA molecular identifiers. The donors were split into four age groups: young (average 16 years), middle-aged (39), aged (roughly 68) and long-lived (about 74). To avoid experimental bias, donors of different ages were distributed randomly across sequencing lanes. Two additional independent replicas of 1 million unique cDNA reads from the same blood draw were analyzed for two donors (one aged 18 to 29 and one aged 80 or older).

Donors were 40 or so systemically healthy Caucasian individuals from Russia aged roughly 6 to 90 years. Each donor gave about 9.8 milliliters of peripheral blood, drawn into EDTA-treated Vacutainer tubes. Ficoll-Paque density-gradient centrifugation was used to isolate PBMCs, with at least 6 million obtained per sample. Total RNA, at least 6 micrograms per sample, was extracted from PBMCs with Trizol reagent. For every donor, flow cytometry on a PBMC aliquot measured the percentage of naive CD45RAhigh/CD27high T cells. Per the germline V gene, LGHNA is the CDR1 and YSLEER is the CDR2. V is clipped by 0 bases and J by 0 bases, and the sequence between their germline boundaries is 7 bases long. From cysteine to phenylalanine, the CDR3 is 15 amino acids long. CDR3 DNA is the only sequence kept; it has 45 bases, read in frame from the first base. The investigation overall reported the following: Total diversity estimates from one million sequenced T cells were considered lower bounds and underestimates. Because donor CMV infection status was unknown, age-related changes in expanded clonotypes were potentially confounded. Observed TCR beta diversity per million T cells fell roughly linearly with age, and a significant reduction was already apparent by age around 40. Compared with the aged group, the long-lived group had more naive CD4+ T cells, fewer expanded clones and increased TCR diversity, a pattern suggesting age selection. There was a strong correlation between observed TCR beta diversity and the percentage of naive T cells measured by flow cytometry. Conclusive comparison of naive and antigen-experienced compartments was prevented by the profiling of bulk unsorted PBMCs.

This TCR was recovered from a man between 18 and 35 years old in good health. The sequence joins TRBV4-3 to TRBJ2-3; confidence is insufficient to name the D gene. Sequencing was done on a sample of blood. The encoded CDR3 is CASSQEGASTDTQYF. The DNA is as follows: TGCGCCAGCAGCCAAGAGGGCGCTAGCACAGATACGCAGTATTTT.